This T cell receptor beta chain derives from a study of T cell changes during pregnancy in multiple sclerosis (dated by TCRdb to the late 2010s). About the investigation overall: The study looked at changes in the T cell repertoire across pregnancy in women with multiple sclerosis.

A word on this clone: Its antigen is unknown. Qualities for individual bases were not recorded, and no much larger clone is one base off.

Deletion took 3 bases off V and 0 bases off J, with a span of 11 bases between the germline ends. The germline V gene (reference sequence) supplies CDR1 LNHDA and CDR2 SQIVND. Its CDR3 holds 15 amino acids, cysteine through phenylalanine. Only the CDR3 portion is preserved as DNA: 45 bases, with reading frame beginning at the first base. Library preparation employed the immunoSEQ multiplex PCR assay. Not all clones reach the TCRdb copy of this immuneACCESS table, which keeps in-frame sequences only. Checked studies attribute under half of the gap to unresolved V genes and leave the rest unexplained. The sample includes 69,000 or so clones, with under 95% observed a single time. The ten biggest clones cover approximately 1.5% of the sample.

This clonotype was sampled from a female donor with multiple sclerosis, enrolled in a pregnancy study. Recombination connected TRBV19 to TRBJ1-1, with the D gene not confidently named. The material sequenced was peripheral blood, taken in the third trimester of pregnancy. The DNA is as follows: TGTGCCAGTAGTATCCTCGGGGATGTGAACACTGAAGCTTTCTTT. It codes for CASSILGDVNTEAFF.